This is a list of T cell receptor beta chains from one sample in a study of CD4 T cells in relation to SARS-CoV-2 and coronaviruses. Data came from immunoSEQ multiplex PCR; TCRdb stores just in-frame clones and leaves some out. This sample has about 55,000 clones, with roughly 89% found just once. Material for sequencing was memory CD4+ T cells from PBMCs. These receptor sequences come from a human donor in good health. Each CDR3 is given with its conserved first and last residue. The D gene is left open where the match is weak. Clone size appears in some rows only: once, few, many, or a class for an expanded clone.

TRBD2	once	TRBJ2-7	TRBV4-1	CASSPLAGLPYEQYF	TGCGCCAGCAGCCCCTTAGCGGGTCTTCCCTACGAGCAGTACTTC
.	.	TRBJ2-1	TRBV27	CASRTSGGGSGSEQFF	TGTGCCAGCAGGACCTCAGGGGGCGGTAGCGGGAGCGAGCAGTTCTTC
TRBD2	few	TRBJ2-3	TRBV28	CASSPSGGTDTQYF	TGTGCCAGCAGCCCTAGCGGGGGCACAGATACGCAGTATTTT
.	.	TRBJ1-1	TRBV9	CASRRDVNTEAFF	TGTGCCAGCAGACGGGACGTGAACACTGAAGCTTTCTTT
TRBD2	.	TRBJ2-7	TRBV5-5	CASSPYWVSLAGANEQYF	TGTGCCAGCAGCCCATATTGGGTATCACTAGCGGGAGCCAACGAGCAGTACTTC
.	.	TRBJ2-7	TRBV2	CASSEDWRSYEQYF	TGTGCCAGCAGTGAAGATTGGCGGAGCTACGAGCAGTACTTC
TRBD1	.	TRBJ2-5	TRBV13	CASSSTGVETQYF	TGTGCCAGCAGTTCAACAGGGGTGGAGACCCAGTACTTC
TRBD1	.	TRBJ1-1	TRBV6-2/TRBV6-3	CASSYYRTGNTEAFF	TGTGCCAGCAGTTACTATAGGACAGGGAACACTGAAGCTTTCTTT
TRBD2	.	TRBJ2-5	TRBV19	CASSSAGLAAQETQYF	TGTGCCAGTAGCTCCGCCGGACTAGCGGCCCAAGAGACCCAGTACTTC
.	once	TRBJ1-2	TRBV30	CAWSGTSIGGYTF	TGTGCCTGGAGTGGAACCTCTATAGGAGGCTACACCTTC
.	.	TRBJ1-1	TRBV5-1	CASSPPGRQTPMNTEAFF	TGCGCCAGCAGCCCGCCCGGGCGCCAGACCCCAATGAACACTGAAGCTTTCTTT
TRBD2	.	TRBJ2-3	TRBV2	CASSPSGRAADTQYF	TGTGCCAGCAGCCCTAGCGGGAGGGCCGCGGATACGCAGTATTTT
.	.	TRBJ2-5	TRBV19	CASSIRFSGSSQETQYF	TGTGCCAGTAGTATCAGATTCAGCGGGTCATCCCAAGAGACCCAGTACTTC
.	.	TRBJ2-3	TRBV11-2	CASSLGVRASTDTQYF	TGTGCCAGCAGCTTAGGCGTCAGGGCTAGCACAGATACGCAGTATTTT
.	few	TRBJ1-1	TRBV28	CASREGNTEAFF	TGTGCCAGCAGGGAGGGGAACACTGAAGCTTTCTTT
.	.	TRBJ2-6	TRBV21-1	CASSKQRDSSGANVLTF	TGTGCCAGCAGCAAACAACGGGACAGCTCTGGGGCCAACGTCCTGACTTTC
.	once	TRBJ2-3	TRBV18	CASSPILGGWTSTDTQYF	TGTGCCAGCTCACCAATACTGGGCGGTTGGACTAGCACAGATACGCAGTATTTT
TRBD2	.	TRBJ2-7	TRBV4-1	CASSPTSGGLAGADEQYF	TGCGCCAGCAGCCCGACTTCTGGAGGACTAGCGGGAGCCGACGAGCAGTACTTC
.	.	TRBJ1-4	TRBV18	CASSPDRAGTEKLFF	TGTGCCAGCTCACCGGATAGGGCAGGGACAGAAAAACTGTTTTTT
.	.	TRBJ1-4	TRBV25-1	CASEGPHGLREKLFF	TGTGCCAGCGAGGGGCCTCATGGGCTCCGGGAAAAACTGTTTTTT
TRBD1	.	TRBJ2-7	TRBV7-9	CASSSRSGTAPKQYF	TGTGCCAGCAGCTCCCGATCCGGGACAGCCCCAAAGCAGTACTTC
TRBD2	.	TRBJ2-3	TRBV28	CASSPLAALSTDTQYF	TGTGCCAGCAGTCCACTAGCGGCTCTTAGCACAGATACGCAGTATTTT
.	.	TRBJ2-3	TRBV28	CASSTTSPQPDTQYF	TGTGCCAGCAGTACCACGTCACCACAACCGGATACGCAGTATTTT
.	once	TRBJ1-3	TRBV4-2	CASSQDTGSGNTIYF	TGTGCCAGCAGCCAAGACACAGGCTCTGGAAACACCATATATTTT
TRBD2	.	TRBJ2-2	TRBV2	CASRVTSGRPGELFF	TGTGCCAGCAGGGTTACTAGCGGGAGGCCCGGGGAGCTGTTTTTT
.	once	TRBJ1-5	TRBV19	CASSTTSRARRGQPQHF	TGTGCCAGTAGTACGACCTCTCGGGCCCGGCGGGGTCAGCCCCAGCATTTT
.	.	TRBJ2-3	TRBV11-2	CASSLILGSKNTQYF	TGTGCCAGCAGCTTGATCCTGGGTAGCAAAAATACGCAGTATTTT
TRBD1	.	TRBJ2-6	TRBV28	CASSLSQGASGANVLTF	TGTGCCAGCAGTTTAAGTCAGGGGGCATCTGGGGCCAACGTCCTGACTTTC
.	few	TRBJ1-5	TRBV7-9	CASSPWESNQPQHF	TGTGCCAGCAGCCCGTGGGAGAGCAATCAGCCCCAGCATTTT
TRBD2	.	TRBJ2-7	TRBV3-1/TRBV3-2	CASSQDRMAGGLSGSYEQYF	TGTGCCAGCAGCCAAGATCGGATGGCGGGAGGGCTCTCGGGGTCATACGAGCAGTACTTC
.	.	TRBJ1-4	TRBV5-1	CASPRGGAYEKLFF	TGCGCCAGCCCTAGGGGGGGCGCATATGAAAAACTGTTTTTT
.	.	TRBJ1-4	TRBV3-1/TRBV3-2	CASSQRAGTNEKLFF	TGTGCCAGCAGCCAACGGGCAGGGACTAATGAAAAACTGTTTTTT
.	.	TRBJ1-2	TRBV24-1	CATSEGTRHYTF	TGTGCCACCAGTGAGGGAACACGCCACTACACCTTC
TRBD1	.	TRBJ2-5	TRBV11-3	CASSLARTGGVETQYF	TGTGCCAGCAGCTTAGCTCGGACAGGGGGTGTCGAGACCCAGTACTTC
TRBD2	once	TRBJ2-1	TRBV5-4	CASTAGTSSYNEQFF	TGTGCCAGCACCGCCGGGACTAGTTCCTACAATGAGCAGTTCTTC
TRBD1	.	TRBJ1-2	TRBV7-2	CASSLGTGYGYTF	TGTGCCAGCAGCTTAGGGACAGGCTATGGCTACACCTTC
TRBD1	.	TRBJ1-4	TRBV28	CASSSGGTGKEKLFF	TGTGCCAGCAGCTCAGGGGGGACAGGGAAAGAAAAACTGTTTTTT
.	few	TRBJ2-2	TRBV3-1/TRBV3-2	CASSQDFNGELFF	TGTGCCAGCAGCCAAGATTTTAACGGGGAGCTGTTTTTT
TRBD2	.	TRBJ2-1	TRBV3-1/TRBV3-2	CASSQDSLAGNEQFF	TGTGCCAGCAGCCAAGATAGCCTAGCGGGAAATGAGCAGTTCTTC